This TCR beta chain was identified in a study of T cells after yellow fever vaccination. This clonotype has only a few counts. The CDR3 sequence is 15 residues long. Germline V lookup: CDR1 LNHDA, CDR2 SQIVND (reference sequence). V shed 4 bases and J 10 bases; nucleotides not matched to a gene: 11. A single record per CDR3 protein comes from TCRdb applying MiXCR to the 5' RACE reads. The table lists fewer than 450,000 distinct CDR3 sequences, around 10% of them singletons, with 15% to 20% in the top ten. The gene calls are TRBV19 and TRBJ2-1; 9 bases align to TRBD2. The sample consisted of PBMCs, taken on the day of the first yellow fever vaccination. The TCR sequence derives from a man aged 18 to 29 who received the YFV17D yellow fever vaccine. CDR3 sequence: CASSTSSGEFGEQFF. The CDR3 nucleotides read TGTGCCAGTAGTACCTCTAGCGGGGAGTTCGGAGAGCAGTTCTTC.